This T cell receptor (beta chain) was found in a study of Ad26.COV2.S vaccination and SARS-CoV-2 variants. Study-wide points: The TCR breadth and depth analyses may have understated or missed part of the total T cell responses. The placebo group had lower spike-specific TCR breadth than the vaccine recipients did.

As regards this clone: Its antigen is not identified.

The data were produced by immunoSEQ multiplex PCR, yet TCRdb's version contains in-frame clones alone and is incomplete. The sample yields about 350,000 clones, under 95% seen once. There are 14 residues in the CDR3. Germline assignment: CDR1 LGHDT and CDR2 YNNKEL (reference sequence). V lost 3 bases and J 5 bases, leaving 14 bases between the germline ends. This material consisted of peripheral blood, taken after recovery from COVID-19. This sequence joins TRBV3-1 (or the pseudogene TRBV3-2) and TRBJ2-7; D is unclear. This clonotype was obtained from a human donor who had recovered from COVID-19. This chain's CDR3 is CASSHPPSGDEQYF. The CDR3 DNA follows: TGTGCCAGCAGCCATCCCCCCTCGGGTGACGAGCAGTACTTC.